This TCR beta chain is drawn from a study of T cells after yellow fever vaccination. Study summary: Libraries from low-cell-number fractions were prepared with the SMART-Seq v4 Ultra Low Input RNA kit. Study observations and caveats: The booster response re-showed most primary clones: over 95% CD4, approximately 90% CD8.

Universal primer sites and UMIs were introduced during 5'RACE template-switching synthesis of TCR cDNA. TCRdb passed the 5' RACE reads through MiXCR, listing each CDR3 protein once. The sample lists fewer than 650,000 distinct CDR3 sequences, 20% to 25% occurring once. V was cut by 0 bases and J by 6 bases, with 15 bases left in between. CDR1 MNHEY and CDR2 SMNVEV come from the germline V gene (reference sequence). This CDR3 region has 15 residues. About this clonotype itself: Its target is not known.

The chain joins TRBV27 to TRBJ2-7; no clear D gene. The material sequenced was PBMCs, taken more than 20 days after the first yellow fever vaccination. The TCR comes from a man aged 18-30 years who received the YFV17D yellow fever vaccine. Written as DNA, the CDR3 is TGTGCCAGCAGTTTATCATCTTATCTGACGTCCGAGCAGTACTTC. This gives the protein CASSLSSYLTSEQYF.